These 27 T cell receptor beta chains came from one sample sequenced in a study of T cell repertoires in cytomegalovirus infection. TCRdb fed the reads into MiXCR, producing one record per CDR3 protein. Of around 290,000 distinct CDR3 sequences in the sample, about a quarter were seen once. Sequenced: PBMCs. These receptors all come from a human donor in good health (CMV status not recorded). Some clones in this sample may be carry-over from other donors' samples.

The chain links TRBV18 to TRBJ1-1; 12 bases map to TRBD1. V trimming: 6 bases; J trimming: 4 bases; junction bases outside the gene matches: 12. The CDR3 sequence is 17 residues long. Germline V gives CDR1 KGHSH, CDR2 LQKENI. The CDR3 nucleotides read TGTGCCAGCTCTTACTCTGGGACAGGGGGCGCCGGCACTGAAGCTTTCTTT. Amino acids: CASSYSGTGGAGTEAFF.

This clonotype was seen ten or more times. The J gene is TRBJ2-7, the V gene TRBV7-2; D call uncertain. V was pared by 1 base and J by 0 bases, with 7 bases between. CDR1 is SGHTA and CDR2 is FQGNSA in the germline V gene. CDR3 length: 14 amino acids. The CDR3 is CASSLVLDSYEQYF. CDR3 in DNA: TGTGCCAGCAGCTTAGTCCTAGACTCCTACGAGCAGTACTTC.

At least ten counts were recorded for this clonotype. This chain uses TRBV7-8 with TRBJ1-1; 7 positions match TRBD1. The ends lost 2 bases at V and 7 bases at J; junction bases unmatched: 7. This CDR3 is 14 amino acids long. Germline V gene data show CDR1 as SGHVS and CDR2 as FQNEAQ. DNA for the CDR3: TGTGCCAGCAGCTTACGCACAGGGGTAAATGAAGCTTTCTTT. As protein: CASSLRTGVNEAFF.

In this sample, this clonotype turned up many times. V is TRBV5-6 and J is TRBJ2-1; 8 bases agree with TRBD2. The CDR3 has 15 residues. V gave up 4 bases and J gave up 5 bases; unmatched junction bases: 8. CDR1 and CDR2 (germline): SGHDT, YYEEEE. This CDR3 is CASSLRGARDNEQFF. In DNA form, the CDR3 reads TGTGCCAGCAGCCTGCGGGGGGCCCGTGACAATGAGCAGTTCTTC.

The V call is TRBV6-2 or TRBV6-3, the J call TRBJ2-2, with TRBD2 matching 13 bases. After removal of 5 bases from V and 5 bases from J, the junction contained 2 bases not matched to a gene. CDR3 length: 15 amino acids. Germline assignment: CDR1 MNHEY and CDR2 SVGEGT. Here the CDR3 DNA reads TGTGCCAGCAGTACTAGCGGGAGGGTGACCGGGGAGCTGTTTTTT. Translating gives CASSTSGRVTGELFF.

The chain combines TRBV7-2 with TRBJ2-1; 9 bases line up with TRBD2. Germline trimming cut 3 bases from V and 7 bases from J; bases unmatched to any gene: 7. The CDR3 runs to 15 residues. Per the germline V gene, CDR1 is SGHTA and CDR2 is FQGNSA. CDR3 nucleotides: TGTGCCAGCAGCTTGGCTAGCGGGATGGTTAATGAGCAGTTCTTC. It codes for CASSLASGMVNEQFF.

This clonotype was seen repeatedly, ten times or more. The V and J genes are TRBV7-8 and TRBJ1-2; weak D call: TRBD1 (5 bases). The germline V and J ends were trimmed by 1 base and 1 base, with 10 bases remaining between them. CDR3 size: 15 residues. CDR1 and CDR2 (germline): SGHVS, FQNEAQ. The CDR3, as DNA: TGTGCCAGCAGCTTAGAGGGACGACTTAACTATGGCTACACCTTC. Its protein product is CASSLEGRLNYGYTF.

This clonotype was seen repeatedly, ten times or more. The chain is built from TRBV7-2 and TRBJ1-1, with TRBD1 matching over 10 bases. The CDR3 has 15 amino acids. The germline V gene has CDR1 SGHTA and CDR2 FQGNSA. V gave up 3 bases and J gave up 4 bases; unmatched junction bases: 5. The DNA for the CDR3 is TGTGCCAGCAGCTTGACAGGGGGCGCGAGCACTGAAGCTTTCTTT. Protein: CASSLTGGASTEAFF.

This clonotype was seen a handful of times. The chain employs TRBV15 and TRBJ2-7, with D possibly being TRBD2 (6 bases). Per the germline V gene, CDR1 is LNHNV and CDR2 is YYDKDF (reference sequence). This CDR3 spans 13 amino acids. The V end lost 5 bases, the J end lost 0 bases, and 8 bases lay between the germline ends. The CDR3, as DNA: TGTGCCACCAGCTTGGGGGGCTCCTACGAGCAGTACTTC. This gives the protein CATSLGGSYEQYF. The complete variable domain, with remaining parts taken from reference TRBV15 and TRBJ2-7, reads DAMVIQNPRYQVTQFGKPVTLSCSQTLNHNVMYWYQQKSSQAPKLLFHYYDKDFNNEADTPDNFQSRRPNTSFCFLDIRSPGLGDTAMYLCATSLGGSYEQYFGPGTRLTVT.

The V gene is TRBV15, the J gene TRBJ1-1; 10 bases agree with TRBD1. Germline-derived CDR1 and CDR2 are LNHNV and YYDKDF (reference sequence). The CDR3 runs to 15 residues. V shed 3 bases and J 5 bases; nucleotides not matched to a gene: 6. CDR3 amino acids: CATSSSPDRGTEAFF. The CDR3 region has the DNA TGTGCCACCAGCAGTTCGCCGGACAGGGGGACTGAAGCTTTCTTT.

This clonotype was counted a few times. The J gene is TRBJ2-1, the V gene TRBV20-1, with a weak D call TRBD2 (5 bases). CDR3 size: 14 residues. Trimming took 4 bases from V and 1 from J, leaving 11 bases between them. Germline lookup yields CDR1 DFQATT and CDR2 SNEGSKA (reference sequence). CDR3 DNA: TGCAGTGCTAAGACTACACAATCCTACAATGAGCAGTTCTTC. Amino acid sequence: CSAKTTQSYNEQFF.

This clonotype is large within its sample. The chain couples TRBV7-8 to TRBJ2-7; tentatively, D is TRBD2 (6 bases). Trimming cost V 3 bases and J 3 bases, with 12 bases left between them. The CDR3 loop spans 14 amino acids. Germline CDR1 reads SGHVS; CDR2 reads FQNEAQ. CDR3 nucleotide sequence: TGTGCCAGCAGCTTGGAGGGACTGCTCTACGAGCAGTACTTC. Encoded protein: CASSLEGLLYEQYF.

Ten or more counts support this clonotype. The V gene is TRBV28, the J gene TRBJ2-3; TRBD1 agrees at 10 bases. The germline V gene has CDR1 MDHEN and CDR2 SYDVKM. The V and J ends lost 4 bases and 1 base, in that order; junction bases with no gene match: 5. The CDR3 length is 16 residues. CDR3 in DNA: TGTGCCAGCAGTTCGGGGGGGACAGGGGGCACAGATACGCAGTATTTT. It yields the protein CASSSGGTGGTDTQYF. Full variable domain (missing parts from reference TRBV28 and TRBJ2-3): DVKVTQSSRYLVKRTGEKVFLECVQDMDHENMFWYRQDPGLGLRLIYFSYDVKMKEKGDIPEGYSVSREKKERFSLILESASTNQTSMYLCASSSGGTGGTDTQYFGPGTRLTVL.

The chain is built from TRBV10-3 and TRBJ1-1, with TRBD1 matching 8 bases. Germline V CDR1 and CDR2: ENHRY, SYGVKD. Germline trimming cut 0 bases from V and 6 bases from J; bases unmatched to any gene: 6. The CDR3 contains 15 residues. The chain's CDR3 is CAISESAGGVAEAFF. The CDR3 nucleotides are TGTGCCATCAGTGAGTCGGCAGGGGGCGTTGCTGAAGCTTTCTTT.

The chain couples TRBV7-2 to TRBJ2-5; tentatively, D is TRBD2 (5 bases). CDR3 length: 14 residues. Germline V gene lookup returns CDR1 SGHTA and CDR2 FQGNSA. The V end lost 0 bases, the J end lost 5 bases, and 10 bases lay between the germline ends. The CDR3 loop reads CASSLAAGSETQYF. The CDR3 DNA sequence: TGTGCCAGCAGCTTAGCGGCGGGTTCCGAGACCCAGTACTTC.

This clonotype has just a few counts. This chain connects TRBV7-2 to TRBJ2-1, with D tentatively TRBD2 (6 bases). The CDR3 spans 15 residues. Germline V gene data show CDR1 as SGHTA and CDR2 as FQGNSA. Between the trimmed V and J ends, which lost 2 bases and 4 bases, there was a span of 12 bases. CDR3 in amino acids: CASSLTAGRYNEQFF. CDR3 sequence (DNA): TGTGCCAGCAGCTTAACGGCGGGACGGTACAATGAGCAGTTCTTC.

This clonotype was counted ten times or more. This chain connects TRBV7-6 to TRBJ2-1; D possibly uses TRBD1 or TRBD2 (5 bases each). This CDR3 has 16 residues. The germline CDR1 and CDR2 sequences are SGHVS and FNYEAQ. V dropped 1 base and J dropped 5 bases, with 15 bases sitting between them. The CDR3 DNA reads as TGTGCCAGCAGCTTAGTTTTTTATGGGGGAGACAATGAGCAGTTCTTC. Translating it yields CASSLVFYGGDNEQFF.

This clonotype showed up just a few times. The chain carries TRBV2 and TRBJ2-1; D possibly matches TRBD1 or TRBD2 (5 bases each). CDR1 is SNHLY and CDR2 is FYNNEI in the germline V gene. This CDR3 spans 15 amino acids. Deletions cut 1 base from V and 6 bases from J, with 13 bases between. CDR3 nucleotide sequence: TGTGCCAGCAGTGAAGTTAGGGGAGCGTCCAATGAGCAGTTCTTC. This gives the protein CASSEVRGASNEQFF.

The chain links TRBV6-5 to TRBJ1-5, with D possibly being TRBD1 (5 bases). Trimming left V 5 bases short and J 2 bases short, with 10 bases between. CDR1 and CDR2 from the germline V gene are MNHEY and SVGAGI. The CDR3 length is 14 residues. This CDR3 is CASSQGWGNQPQHF. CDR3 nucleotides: TGTGCCAGCAGTCAGGGTTGGGGCAATCAGCCCCAGCATTTT.

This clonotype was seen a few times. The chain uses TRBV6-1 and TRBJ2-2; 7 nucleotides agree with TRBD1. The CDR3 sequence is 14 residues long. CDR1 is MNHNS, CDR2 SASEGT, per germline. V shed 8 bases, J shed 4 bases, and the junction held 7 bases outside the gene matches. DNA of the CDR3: TGTGCCAGCCTAAAGGGGGCAGCCACCGGGGAGCTGTTTTTT. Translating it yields CASLKGAATGELFF.

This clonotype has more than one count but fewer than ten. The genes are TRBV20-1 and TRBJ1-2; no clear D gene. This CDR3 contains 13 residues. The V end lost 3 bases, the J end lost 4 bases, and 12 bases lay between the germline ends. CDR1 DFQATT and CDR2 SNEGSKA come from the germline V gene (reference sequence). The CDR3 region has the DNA TGCAGTGCTAGTGATTCCTGGAGCTATGGCTACACCTTC. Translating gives CSASDSWSYGYTF.

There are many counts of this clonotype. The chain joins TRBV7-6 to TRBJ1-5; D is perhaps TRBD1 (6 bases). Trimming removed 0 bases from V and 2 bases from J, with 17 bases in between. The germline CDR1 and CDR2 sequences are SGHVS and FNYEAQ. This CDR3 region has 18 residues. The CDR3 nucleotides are TGTGCCAGCAGCTTAGCGCCTATTTGGCAGGGGCGCAATCAGCCCCAGCATTTT. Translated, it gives CASSLAPIWQGRNQPQHF. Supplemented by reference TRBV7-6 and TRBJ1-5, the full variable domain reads GAGVSQSPRYKVTKRGQDVALRCDPISGHVSLYWYRQALGQGPEFLTYFNYEAQQDKSGLPNDRFSAERPEGSISTLTIQRTEQRDSAMYRCASSLAPIWQGRNQPQHFGDGTRLSIL.

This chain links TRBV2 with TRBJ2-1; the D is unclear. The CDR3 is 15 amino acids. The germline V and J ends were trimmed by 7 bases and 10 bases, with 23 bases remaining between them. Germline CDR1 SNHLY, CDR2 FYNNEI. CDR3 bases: TGTGCCAGCATTGTGAATAGGGTAGCATCAAGAGAGCAGTTCTTC. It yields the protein CASIVNRVASREQFF.

The CDR3 DNA reads TGTGCCAGCAGCTTCGGACTAGCGGGCAGCTCCTACGAGCAGTACTTC. Its translation is CASSFGLAGSSYEQYF. The rearrangement links TRBV7-2 to TRBJ2-7, with 11 bases aligning to TRBD2. The germline V gene encodes CDR1 SGHTA and CDR2 FQGNSA. The CDR3 runs to 16 residues. J was trimmed by 0 bases and V by 3 bases; bases with no gene match: 4.

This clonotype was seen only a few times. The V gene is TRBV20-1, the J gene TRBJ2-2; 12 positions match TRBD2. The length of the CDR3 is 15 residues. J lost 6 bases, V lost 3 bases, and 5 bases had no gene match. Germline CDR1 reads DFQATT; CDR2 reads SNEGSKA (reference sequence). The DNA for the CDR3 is TGCAGTGCTAGTGGACTAGCGGGAAGAGCCGGGGAGCTGTTTTTT. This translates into CSASGLAGRAGELFF.

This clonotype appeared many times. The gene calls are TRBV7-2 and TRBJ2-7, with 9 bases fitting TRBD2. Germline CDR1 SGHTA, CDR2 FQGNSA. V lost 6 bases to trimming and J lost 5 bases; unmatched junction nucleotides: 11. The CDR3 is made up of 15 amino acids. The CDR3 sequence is CASSLSGSITHEQYF. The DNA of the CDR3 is TGTGCCAGCAGTCTTAGCGGGAGCATTACCCACGAGCAGTACTTC.

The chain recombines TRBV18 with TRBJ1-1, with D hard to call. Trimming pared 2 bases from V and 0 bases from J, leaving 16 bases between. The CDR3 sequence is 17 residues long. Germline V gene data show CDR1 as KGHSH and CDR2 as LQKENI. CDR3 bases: TGTGCCAGCTCACCAGTGCGGGGAGTAGGGATGAACACTGAAGCTTTCTTT. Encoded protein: CASSPVRGVGMNTEAFF.